This TCR beta chain originates from a study of Graves' ophthalmopathy and Graves' hyperthyroidism. This clonotype has a count of ten or more. Per the germline V gene, CDR1 is MNHEY and CDR2 is SMNVEV (reference sequence). Trimming removed 4 bases from V and 5 bases from J; junction bases left unmatched: 11. CDR3 length: 16 amino acids. Amplified TCR beta CDR3 regions were obtained using RNA transcripts as template. The first round was an RT-PCR with HTBI primers, and the second round was a multiplex PCR. MiXCR, applied by TCRdb to the multiplex PCR reads, yields one record per CDR3 protein. The sample yields around 400,000 distinct CDR3 sequences, about 16% seen once.

The V gene is TRBV27, the J gene TRBJ2-7, with 10 bases identical to TRBD2. Sequenced input: peripheral blood. The TCR was taken from a woman aged 18-29 years with Graves' ophthalmopathy. This CDR3 is CASSSLAGVSGNEQYF. CDR3 DNA sequence: TGTGCCAGCAGTTCTCTAGCGGGAGTCAGTGGGAACGAGCAGTACTTC.